This entry lists 28 T cell receptor beta chains sequenced from one sample in a study of blood T cell repertoires in COVID-19. Profiling relied on immunoSEQ multiplex PCR, and the TCRdb table lists in-frame clones only, not all of them. This table holds about 220,000 clones, roughly 84% found once. The sequenced sample was peripheral blood. The receptors here all came from a woman aged 25 to 39 who had recovered from COVID-19.

The chain couples TRBV6-1 to TRBJ1-3, with D perhaps TRBD1 (5 bases). The CDR3 has 20 residues. The germline V gene has CDR1 MNHNS and CDR2 SASEGT. V dropped 1 base and J dropped 0 bases, with 22 bases sitting between them. CDR3 protein: CASSEETGLLLGHSGNTIYF. The CDR3, as DNA: TGTGCCAGCAGTGAAGAAACGGGACTCCTCTTAGGGCACTCTGGAAACACCATATATTTT.

In this sample, this clone turned up a few times. The chain combines TRBV11-2 with TRBJ2-7; TRBD1 matches at 8 bases. The V and J ends lost 5 bases and 2 bases, in that order; junction bases with no gene match: 8. This CDR3 contains 15 residues. CDR1 is SGHAT, CDR2 FQNNGV, per germline. The CDR3 loop reads CASSRGQGAPYEQYF. The CDR3 DNA sequence: TGTGCCAGCAGCCGCGGGCAGGGGGCCCCCTACGAGCAGTACTTC.

The gene calls are TRBV29-1 and TRBJ1-1; D might be TRBD1 (5 bases). Germline values: CDR1 SQVTM, CDR2 ANQGSEA. The CDR3 runs 12 residues. V lost 8 bases and J 0 bases, leaving 10 bases between the germline ends. This CDR3 reads CSFRVVNTEAFF. CDR3 DNA sequence: TGCAGCTTCAGGGTCGTGAACACTGAAGCTTTCTTT.

The CDR3: CASSERGRSPGEQYF. DNA of the CDR3: TGTGCCAGCAGCGAGCGGGGCAGGTCCCCGGGGGAGCAGTACTTC. The chain carries TRBV7-6 and TRBJ2-7; 7 bases agree with TRBD2. Germline CDR1 reads SGHVS; CDR2 reads FNYEAQ. The CDR3 spans 15 residues. Trimming cost V 5 bases and J 7 bases; bases outside gene matches: 14.

This clone has a handful of counts. J is TRBJ2-1 and V is TRBV28; 8 bases are shared with TRBD1. Per germline, CDR1 MDHEN and CDR2 SYDVKM. The CDR3 consists of 13 residues. The V and J ends lost 6 bases and 6 bases, in that order; junction bases with no gene match: 4. The CDR3 region is CASRGTGGNEQFF. The CDR3 nucleotides read TGTGCCAGCAGGGGTACAGGGGGCAATGAGCAGTTCTTC.

The V call is TRBV2, the J call TRBJ2-1; TRBD1 aligns across 7 bases. Germline loops: CDR1 SNHLY, CDR2 FYNNEI. The length of the CDR3 is 13 residues. Trimming removed 4 bases from V and 10 bases from J; junction bases left unmatched: 7. The CDR3 DNA sequence: TGTGCCAGCAGTGGAGACAGGGACAGCGAGCAGTTCTTC. Translated, it gives CASSGDRDSEQFF.

V gene TRBV25-1 combines with J gene TRBJ1-3, with D possibly matching TRBD1 (5 bases). Germline V gene sequence: CDR1 MGHDK, CDR2 SYGVNS. Trimming took 4 bases from V and 2 from J, leaving 18 bases between them. This CDR3 contains 17 residues. The CDR3 DNA follows: TGTGCCAGCAGTGGGTCCTTTTCGGGGGGAACTGGAAACACCATATATTTT. It specifies CASSGSFSGGTGNTIYF.

The chain is built from TRBV3-1 (or the pseudogene TRBV3-2) and TRBJ2-1, with 10 bases aligning to TRBD2. There are 16 residues in the CDR3. CDR1 and CDR2 from the germline V gene are LGHDT and YNNKEL (reference sequence). V was clipped by 4 bases and J by 4 bases; unmatched bases: 7. DNA for the CDR3: TGTGCCAGCAGCCTTCTAGCGGGAGTGGGATACAATGAGCAGTTCTTC. Translated: CASSLLAGVGYNEQFF.

This clone has just a few counts. The CDR3 DNA is TGTGCCAGCAGCTTAGCGCTCGCGAGCTCTGGAAACACCATATATTTT. Encoded protein: CASSLALASSGNTIYF. This chain links TRBV7-6 with TRBJ1-3; D unclear. V was shortened by 0 bases and J by 0 bases, with 9 bases between the two germline ends. CDR1 and CDR2 (germline): SGHVS, FNYEAQ. This CDR3 has 16 amino acids.

V and J are TRBV5-1 and TRBJ2-1; 7 bases map to TRBD2. The CDR3 has 15 amino acids. V lost 0 bases, J lost 2 bases, and 2 bases stayed unmatched. Looked up from germline, CDR1 is SGHRS and CDR2 is YFSETQ. The CDR3 reads CASSLGDYTYNEQFF. The CDR3, as DNA: TGCGCCAGCAGCTTGGGGGACTACACCTACAATGAGCAGTTCTTC.

The rearrangement joins TRBV19 to TRBJ1-1; D remains unclear. V was cut by 5 bases and J by 8 bases, with 12 bases left in between. The CDR3 is 12 residues long. Germline V gives CDR1 LNHDA, CDR2 SQIVND (reference sequence). The CDR3 sequence: CASSLNAREAFF. CDR3 DNA sequence: TGTGCCAGTAGTTTGAATGCCAGGGAAGCTTTCTTT.

The gene calls are TRBV9 and TRBJ1-4; TRBD1 aligns across 7 bases. The germline gives CDR1 SGDLS, CDR2 YYNGEE. With 0 bases clipped from V and 11 bases from J, the junction kept 7 bases outside the gene matches. The CDR3 extends over 14 amino acids. The DNA for the CDR3 is TGTGCCAGCAGCGTAGATGTCAGGGGGGATAAACTGTTTTTT. Protein product: CASSVDVRGDKLFF. The full variable domain, its missing parts supplied by reference TRBV9 and TRBJ1-4, is DSGVTQTPKHLITATGQRVTLRCSPRSGDLSVYWYQQSLDQGLQFLIQYYNGEERAKGNILERFSAQQFPDLHSELNLSSLELGDSALYFCASSVDVRGDKLFFGSGTQLSVL.

The chain combines TRBV15 with TRBJ2-7, with 9 bases matching TRBD2. V was clipped by 1 base and J by 9 bases; unmatched bases: 10. Germline assignment: CDR1 LNHNV and CDR2 YYDKDF (reference sequence). CDR3 length: 15 amino acids. CDR3 region: CATSRGTSATVGQYF. In DNA, the CDR3 is TGTGCCACCAGCAGAGGGACTAGCGCGACTGTTGGGCAGTACTTC.

This clone is medium-sized (0.01 to 0.1%) by share. The chain couples TRBV28 to TRBJ2-7; 7 bases agree with TRBD2. Germline V gene lookup returns CDR1 MDHEN and CDR2 SYDVKM. Losses at the gene ends were 4 bases for V and 0 bases for J; bases not matched to a gene: 6. The CDR3 has 15 amino acids. CDR3 coding DNA: TGTGCCAGCAGTTCCCCCGGGACTAACTCCTACGAGCAGTACTTC. It encodes CASSSPGTNSYEQYF.

This chain joins TRBV6-5 and TRBJ2-7; TRBD2 is a possible D gene (6 bases). Germline CDR1 and CDR2: MNHEY and SVGAGI. The V end lost 6 bases, the J end lost 2 bases, and 17 bases lay between the germline ends. This CDR3 contains 15 residues. In DNA form, the CDR3 reads TGTGCCAGCAGGTCTTCGGGAGCGATAACCTACGAGCAGTACTTC. This encodes CASRSSGAITYEQYF.

The rearrangement joins TRBV29-1 to TRBJ1-1; D not certain. Germline V lookup: CDR1 SQVTM, CDR2 ANQGSEA. The CDR3 contains 13 residues. The V end was cut by 6 bases, the J end by 0 bases, with 11 bases between. In nucleotides, the CDR3 is TGCAGCGTGCGAGGGAGGCTGAACACTGAAGCTTTCTTT. This sequence encodes CSVRGRLNTEAFF.

This clone was seen once. The V and J genes are TRBV4-2 and TRBJ1-2; D unclear. Germline V gives CDR1 LGHNA, CDR2 YNFKEQ. The CDR3 spans 13 residues. The V and J ends lost 1 base and 7 bases respectively, with 10 bases between them. The CDR3 DNA reads TGTGCCAGCAGCCAAGTCGACAACAGTGGCTACACCTTC. Protein product: CASSQVDNSGYTF.

The CDR3 protein is CAWSDSPYYGYTF. The CDR3 coding sequence is TGTGCCTGGAGCGACTCCCCATACTATGGCTACACCTTC. This chain links TRBV30 with TRBJ1-2; D gene unclear. In germline, CDR1 is GTSNPN, CDR2 SVGIG (reference sequence). V lost 3 bases and J 3 bases, leaving 11 bases between the germline ends. CDR3 size: 13 residues.

The gene calls are TRBV28 and TRBJ1-2; no clear D gene. Trimming left V 6 bases short and J 0 bases short, with 8 bases between. CDR1 is MDHEN, CDR2 SYDVKM, per germline. The length of the CDR3 is 13 residues. The CDR3 nucleotides are TGTGCCAGCAGAAGATCGGCTAACTATGGCTACACCTTC. It codes for CASRRSANYGYTF.

The chain couples TRBV30 to TRBJ1-6; D is unresolved. The CDR3 loop spans 15 amino acids. Trimming pared 1 base from V and 0 bases from J, leaving 7 bases between. Germline V gene data show CDR1 as GTSNPN and CDR2 as SVGIG (reference sequence). The CDR3 loop reads CAWSAGSSYNSPLHF. In nucleotides, the CDR3 is TGTGCCTGGAGTGCGGGGAGCTCCTATAATTCACCCCTCCACTTT.

This chain connects TRBV2 to TRBJ2-7; D possibly corresponds to TRBD2 (6 bases). Trimming shortened V by 2 bases and J by 6 bases, and 11 bases separated the two germline ends. This CDR3 comprises 13 residues. Looked up from germline, CDR1 is SNHLY and CDR2 is FYNNEI. The DNA for the CDR3 is TGTGCCAGCAGTGAATTGGTGGGGGGCGAGCAGTACTTC. Translating it yields CASSELVGGEQYF. Based on the CDR3 plus reference TRBV2 and TRBJ2-7, the full variable domain is EPEVTQTPSHQVTQMGQEVILRCVPISNHLYFYWYRQILGQKVEFLVSFYNNEISEKSEIFDDQFSVERPDGSNFTLKIRSTKLEDSAMYFCASSELVGGEQYFGPGTRLTVT.

J is TRBJ1-3 and V is TRBV16; D remains unclear. From germline, CDR1 is KGHSY and CDR2 FQNENV. The CDR3 loop spans 17 amino acids. Trimming took off 0 bases at V and 0 bases at J, with 12 bases between the two ends. Written as DNA, the CDR3 is TGTGCCAGCAGCCAATCCCAAGACTCTAGCTCTGGAAACACCATATATTTT. Translating it yields CASSQSQDSSSGNTIYF.

This sequence joins TRBV3-1 (or the pseudogene TRBV3-2) and TRBJ2-7; TRBD1 matches at 8 bases. The germline gives CDR1 LGHDT, CDR2 YNNKEL (reference sequence). J lost 10 bases, V lost 5 bases, and 10 bases had no gene match. This CDR3 has 13 amino acids. CDR3 in amino acids: CASSFRGRPFQYF. The CDR3 DNA reads as TGTGCCAGCAGCTTCAGGGGGCGACCCTTTCAGTACTTC.

The J gene is TRBJ2-1, the V gene TRBV11-2, with 13 bases matching TRBD2. CDR3 length: 15 residues. With V trimmed by 6 bases and J by 9 bases, 8 bases remained unmatched. The germline gives CDR1 SGHAT, CDR2 FQNNGV. The CDR3 spells CASRPTSGRRGEQFF. For the CDR3, the DNA is TGTGCCAGCAGGCCGACTAGCGGGAGGAGGGGTGAGCAGTTCTTC.

The rearrangement joins TRBV19 to TRBJ1-1; 8 bases line up with TRBD1. V was clipped by 6 bases and J by 1 base; unmatched bases: 4. The V gene's germline CDR1 is LNHDA and CDR2 SQIVND (reference sequence). CDR3 length: 14 amino acids. The CDR3 nucleotides read TGTGCCAGTAGATTTCAGGGGGCGAACACTGAAGCTTTCTTT. Amino acids: CASRFQGANTEAFF. Together with reference TRBV19 and TRBJ1-1, the CDR3 gives the full variable domain: DGGITQSPKYLFRKEGQNVTLSCEQNLNHDAMYWYRQDPGQGLRLIYYSQIVNDFQKGDIAEGYSVSREKKESFPLTVTSAQKNPTAFYLCASRFQGANTEAFFGQGTRLTVV.

The chain recombines TRBV18 with TRBJ1-1; D not certain. V was trimmed by 4 bases and J by 8 bases, leaving 8 bases between them. The CDR3 runs to 11 residues. Germline-derived CDR1 and CDR2 are KGHSH and LQKENI. This chain's CDR3 is CASSRQVEAFF. In DNA, the CDR3 is TGTGCCAGCTCACGACAAGTAGAAGCTTTCTTT.

The rearrangement uses TRBV27 and TRBJ2-7, with 8 bases that match TRBD1. The CDR3 totals 14 residues. Germline CDR1 is MNHEY and CDR2 is SMNVEV (reference sequence). V dropped 3 bases and J dropped 5; count of bases not matched to a gene: 6. The CDR3: CASSFQGALHEQYF. The CDR3 bases are TGTGCCAGCAGTTTCCAGGGGGCGCTCCACGAGCAGTACTTC.

This clone has a handful of counts. The chain recombines TRBV25-1 with TRBJ2-5; 13 bases map to TRBD2. Per the germline V gene, CDR1 is MGHDK and CDR2 is SYGVNS. V shed 6 bases, J shed 4 bases, and the junction held 8 bases outside the gene matches. This CDR3 has 16 amino acids. CDR3 in amino acids: CASRSSRLAGGETQYF. The CDR3 nucleotides read TGTGCCAGCAGATCCTCCAGACTAGCGGGGGGAGAGACCCAGTACTTC.